These 3 T cell receptor beta chains were all obtained from the same sample, sequenced in a study of blood T cell repertoires in COVID-19. Some clones are missing from TCRdb's copy, which holds only in-frame ones; the method was immunoSEQ multiplex PCR. The sample records approximately 490,000 clones, about nine tenths being singletons. Sample: PBMCs or T cells enriched from blood (not recorded which). The receptors derive from a woman between 18 and 30 years old who had recovered from COVID-19.

This clone turned up a few times. The genes are TRBV7-9 and TRBJ1-5; a possible D gene is TRBD1 (6 bases). This CDR3 is 17 amino acids long. Between the trimmed V and J ends, which lost 1 base and 4 bases, there was a span of 17 bases. Germline-derived CDR1 and CDR2 are SEHNR and FQNEAQ (reference sequence). CDR3 amino acids: CASSLDLGGFGNQPQHF. CDR3 bases: TGTGCCAGCAGCTTAGATCTAGGGGGATTTGGAAATCAGCCCCAGCATTTT.

The CDR3 sequence is CASSRDTLYGYTF. CDR3 nucleotide sequence: TGTGCCAGCAGCCGGGACACCCTCTATGGCTACACCTTC. The V gene is TRBV7-8, the J gene TRBJ1-2; tentatively, D is TRBD1 (6 bases). This CDR3 region has 13 residues. V was shortened by 5 bases and J by 4 bases, with 11 bases between the two germline ends. From germline, CDR1 is SGHVS and CDR2 FQNEAQ.

The rearrangement joins TRBV10-3 to TRBJ1-2; maybe TRBD1 (5 bases). The CDR3 is made up of 16 amino acids. The V end lost 3 bases, the J end lost 1 base, and 15 bases lay between the germline ends. Germline CDR1 is ENHRY and CDR2 is SYGVKD. The CDR3 here is CAISDPRGTDNYGYTF. The CDR3 DNA follows: TGTGCCATCAGTGACCCACGGGGGACGGATAACTATGGCTACACCTTC.